A single sample is the source of the 27 T cell receptor beta chains below, sequenced in a study of technical replicates of blood from a few donors. Only in-frame clones appear in the TCRdb table, and some are missing; sequencing was by immunoSEQ multiplex PCR. Altogether tens of thousands of clones are present, over 95% being singletons, with the ten largest covering approximately 0.21%. The sample taken for sequencing was T cells isolated from PBMCs. These receptors originate from a human donor in good health.

The rearrangement joins TRBV30 to TRBJ2-1, with 10 bases fitting TRBD2. This CDR3 has 14 amino acids. J gave up 4 bases and V 0 bases, and 0 bases lay outside the gene matches. CDR1 is GTSNPN, CDR2 SVGIG, per germline (reference sequence). Written as DNA, the CDR3 is TGTGCCTGGAGTGTGACTAGCGGGTACAATGAGCAGTTCTTC. This codes for CAWSVTSGYNEQFF. The full variable domain, in which reference TRBV30 and TRBJ2-1 provide the parts outside the CDR3, is SQTIHQWPATLVQPVGSPLSLECTVEGTSNPNLYWYRQAAGRGLQLLFYSVGIGQISSEVPQNLSASRPQDRQFILSSKKLLLSDSGFYLCAWSVTSGYNEQFFGPGTRLTVL.

V and J are TRBV13 and TRBJ2-7, with 10 bases that match TRBD2. The CDR3 covers 13 residues. The ends lost 5 bases at V and 6 bases at J; junction bases unmatched: 4. Germline V CDR1 and CDR2: PRHDT, FYEKMQ (reference sequence). In nucleotides, the CDR3 is TGTGCCAGCAGCCCAGCGGGAGGGATCGAGCAGTACTTC. Its protein is CASSPAGGIEQYF.

The V and J genes are TRBV13 and TRBJ2-7; 9 bases fit TRBD2. In germline, CDR1 is PRHDT, CDR2 FYEKMQ (reference sequence). The V and J ends lost 10 bases and 1 base, in that order; junction bases with no gene match: 8. This CDR3 is built from 14 residues. CDR3 loop: CATGERGASYEQYF. CDR3 in DNA: TGTGCCACCGGTGAGCGGGGGGCATCCTACGAGCAGTACTTC.

CDR3 sequence reads: CASSATGLMNTEAFF. CDR3 DNA: TGTGCCAGCAGCGCGACAGGGCTCATGAACACTGAAGCTTTCTTT. The chain links TRBV9 to TRBJ1-1; the match to TRBD1 covers 7 bases. The junction had 5 bases not matched to a gene; V was cut back by 3 bases and J by 0 bases. Germline V gene data show CDR1 as SGDLS and CDR2 as YYNGEE. The CDR3 is made up of 15 amino acids.

This chain links TRBV5-1 with TRBJ1-2; D might be TRBD1 (6 bases). This CDR3 region has 13 residues. V was trimmed by 4 bases and J by 6 bases, leaving 13 bases between them. The germline CDR1 and CDR2 sequences are SGHRS and YFSETQ. CDR3 nucleotides: TGCGCCAGCAGCGTTACAGGGAAAGATGGCTACACCTTC. Translated: CASSVTGKDGYTF.

V and J are TRBV5-4 and TRBJ2-7; TRBD1 matches at 9 bases. This CDR3 is 14 amino acids long. CDR1 is SGHNT, CDR2 YYREEE, per germline (reference sequence). The junction had 10 bases not matched to a gene; V was cut back by 5 bases and J by 7 bases. This CDR3 is CASRRTGESLEQYF. CDR3 in DNA: TGTGCCAGCAGGAGGACAGGGGAGTCTCTTGAGCAGTACTTC.

The chain uses TRBV7-8 and TRBJ2-3, with a possible D match to TRBD2 (6 bases). This CDR3 region has 16 residues. From germline, CDR1 is SGHVS and CDR2 FQNEAQ. The V and J ends lost 7 bases and 4 bases respectively, with 21 bases between them. The CDR3 sequence is CASNPSPGLASDTQYF. CDR3 in DNA: TGTGCCAGCAACCCTAGTCCGGGACTCGCCTCAGATACGCAGTATTTT.

The rearrangement joins TRBV5-1 to TRBJ2-1, with 11 positions matching TRBD1. The CDR3 sequence is 15 residues long. Germline V gives CDR1 SGHRS, CDR2 YFSETQ. V lost 4 bases, J lost 4 bases, and 4 bases stayed unmatched. Here the CDR3 reads CASSPGQGGYNEQFF. As DNA, the CDR3 is TGCGCCAGCAGCCCGGGACAGGGGGGGTACAATGAGCAGTTCTTC. Together with reference TRBV5-1 and TRBJ2-1, the CDR3 gives the full variable domain: KAGVTQTPRYLIKTRGQQVTLSCSPISGHRSVSWYQQTPGQGLQFLFEYFSETQRNKGNFPGRFSGRQFSNSRSEMNVSTLELGDSALYLCASSPGQGGYNEQFFGPGTRLTVL.

This clone came up once. The rearrangement joins TRBV4-1 to TRBJ2-7; tentative D call: TRBD1 (5 bases). The CDR3 length is 15 residues. Germline lookup yields CDR1 MGHRA and CDR2 YSYEKL. V dropped 0 bases and J dropped 2 bases, with 11 bases sitting between them. CDR3 protein: CASSQDVQVAYEQYF. The CDR3 DNA sequence: TGCGCCAGCAGCCAAGATGTACAGGTGGCCTACGAGCAGTACTTC.

Only one count was recorded for this clone. V gene TRBV9 combines with J gene TRBJ1-4, with D perhaps TRBD1 (6 bases). The V end lost 6 bases, the J end lost 0 bases, and 12 bases lay between the germline ends. Per germline, CDR1 SGDLS and CDR2 YYNGEE. The CDR3 spans 15 residues. For the CDR3, the DNA is TGTGCCAGCAACGGCAGGGGCTCAACTAATGAAAAACTGTTTTTT. Translated, it gives CASNGRGSTNEKLFF.

The chain couples TRBV9 to TRBJ2-2; D possibly corresponds to TRBD1 (5 bases). In germline, CDR1 is SGDLS, CDR2 YYNGEE. This CDR3 contains 16 residues. The V gene lost 3 bases and the J gene lost 4 bases, with 16 bases spanning the gap. CDR3 coding DNA: TGTGCCAGCAGCGAGGGCTCGACAGCAGCCACCGGGGAGCTGTTTTTT. Translated: CASSEGSTAATGELFF.

The gene calls are TRBV11-2 and TRBJ1-2; D unresolved. The CDR3 has 14 residues. V was cut by 5 bases and J by 4 bases, with 14 bases left in between. Germline values: CDR1 SGHAT, CDR2 FQNNGV. The CDR3 DNA sequence: TGTGCCAGCAGCAAAGAACGGGTTGGCTATGGCTACACCTTC. The encoded protein is CASSKERVGYGYTF.

This sequence joins TRBV27 and TRBJ1-5, with a possible D match to TRBD1 (5 bases). The CDR3 runs to 17 residues. Deletions cut 7 bases from V and 2 bases from J, with 21 bases between. CDR1 and CDR2 from the germline V gene are MNHEY and SMNVEV (reference sequence). CDR3 in amino acids: CASKNRKEGLGNQPQHF. The CDR3, as DNA: TGTGCCAGCAAAAACAGGAAGGAGGGGTTAGGCAATCAGCCCCAGCATTTT.

The chain is built from TRBV7-9 and TRBJ2-3; 8 nucleotides line up with TRBD2. Germline CDR1 reads SEHNR; CDR2 reads FQNEAQ (reference sequence). After removal of 3 bases from V and 3 bases from J, the junction contained 2 bases not matched to a gene. There are 14 residues in the CDR3. The CDR3 DNA sequence: TGTGCCAGCAGCTTTACTAGCGGTACAGATACGCAGTATTTT. Its protein is CASSFTSGTDTQYF.

The chain joins TRBV6-5 to TRBJ1-2, with unresolved D. CDR1 MNHEY and CDR2 SVGAGI come from the germline V gene. V lost 4 bases to trimming and J lost 4 bases, with 10 bases between them. The CDR3 extends over 13 amino acids. The CDR3: CASSFNTGYGYTF. CDR3 sequence (DNA): TGTGCCAGCAGTTTTAATACGGGCTATGGCTACACCTTC.

This chain links TRBV19 with TRBJ1-1; 9 bases are shared with TRBD1. This CDR3 is 12 amino acids long. Per the germline V gene, CDR1 is LNHDA and CDR2 is SQIVND (reference sequence). CDR3 loop: CATQGAETEAFF. The CDR3 coding sequence is TGTGCGACACAGGGGGCGGAAACTGAAGCTTTCTTT.

The chain couples TRBV6-5 to TRBJ2-3; 7 nucleotides match TRBD2. This CDR3 has 16 residues. With 0 bases clipped from V and 1 base from J, the junction kept 4 bases outside the gene matches. Germline loops: CDR1 MNHEY, CDR2 SVGAGI. CDR3 amino acids: CASSYSSGLGTDTQYF. CDR3 nucleotide sequence: TGTGCCAGCAGTTACTCTAGCGGACTAGGCACAGATACGCAGTATTTT.

The gene calls are TRBV7-8 and TRBJ2-7; 11 positions agree with TRBD2. This CDR3 region has 14 residues. Per the germline V gene, CDR1 is SGHVS and CDR2 is FQNEAQ. The J segment lost 2 bases and the V segment lost 5 bases, leaving 2 bases of the junction unmatched. CDR3 sequence: CASSVLAGAYEQYF. As DNA, the CDR3 is TGTGCCAGCAGCGTACTAGCGGGAGCCTACGAGCAGTACTTC.

This clone was recorded only once. This rearrangement joins TRBV29-1 to TRBJ2-7; D remains ambiguous. Germline CDR1 and CDR2: SQVTM and ANQGSEA. The V end lost 3 bases, the J end lost 3 bases, and 6 bases lay between the germline ends. The CDR3 runs to 11 residues. The CDR3 sequence: CSVDRGYEQYF. The CDR3 DNA reads as TGCAGCGTTGACAGAGGCTACGAGCAGTACTTC.

This clone has just one count. The gene calls are TRBV19 and TRBJ2-7; 9 bases match TRBD1. The CDR3 covers 14 residues. V was pared by 5 bases and J by 5 bases, with 7 bases of the junction left unmatched. CDR1 and CDR2 (germline): LNHDA, SQIVND (reference sequence). CDR3 sequence: CASSPGQGFHEQYF. CDR3 coding DNA: TGTGCCAGTAGTCCTGGACAGGGGTTTCACGAGCAGTACTTC.

V gene TRBV7-7 combines with J gene TRBJ1-4; no reliable D call. Per the germline V gene, CDR1 is SSHAT and CDR2 is FNYEAQ (reference sequence). The CDR3 extends over 14 amino acids. V was clipped by 3 bases and J by 1 base, with 6 bases between them. CDR3 DNA sequence: TGTGCCAGCAGCTTGAGAGAAACTAATGAAAAACTGTTTTTT. As protein: CASSLRETNEKLFF.

V and J are TRBV15 and TRBJ2-5, with 10 bases fitting TRBD2. This CDR3 comprises 16 residues. After removal of 0 bases from V and 2 bases from J, the junction contained 3 bases not matched to a gene. Germline V gene sequence: CDR1 LNHNV, CDR2 YYDKDF (reference sequence). CDR3 loop: CATSRENSGRQETQYF. The CDR3 DNA sequence: TGTGCCACCAGCAGAGAGAATAGCGGGAGGCAAGAGACCCAGTACTTC.

The chain joins TRBV18 to TRBJ1-2; 7 bases fit TRBD1. The CDR3 has 14 residues. Germline trimming cut 3 bases from V and 8 bases from J; bases unmatched to any gene: 9. Germline V gene lookup returns CDR1 KGHSH and CDR2 LQKENI. In nucleotides, the CDR3 is TGTGCCAGCTCACCCTCCGGGCAGGGGGAAGGCTACACCTTC. Translation: CASSPSGQGEGYTF.

The chain recombines TRBV29-1 with TRBJ2-3, with a tentative D call TRBD1 (5 bases). Trimming cost V 6 bases and J 2 bases, with 12 bases left between them. The CDR3 sequence is 13 residues long. CDR1 SQVTM and CDR2 ANQGSEA come from the germline V gene. Here the CDR3 reads CSVSGRLTDTQYF. For the CDR3, the DNA is TGCAGCGTCTCAGGGCGTCTCACAGATACGCAGTATTTT.

This clone was picked up one time. The rearrangement joins TRBV18 to TRBJ1-3; D ambiguous. CDR1 is KGHSH, CDR2 LQKENI, per germline. V lost 8 bases and J lost 0, with 26 bases in between. This CDR3 comprises 19 residues. The CDR3 protein is CASALRPTNEPSSGNTIYF. The DNA of the CDR3 is TGTGCCAGCGCCCTCCGTCCGACTAACGAACCAAGCTCTGGAAACACCATATATTTT.

The chain combines TRBV6-5 with TRBJ2-5; 11 bases fit TRBD2. The CDR3 runs 14 residues. V lost 5 bases, J lost 3 bases, and 2 bases stayed unmatched. Germline CDR1 MNHEY, CDR2 SVGAGI. CDR3 residues: CASSVGLAEETQYF. The CDR3 region has the DNA TGTGCCAGCAGTGTGGGACTAGCGGAAGAGACCCAGTACTTC.

The CDR3 protein is CASSKEVSSGNTIYF. CDR3 DNA: TGTGCCAGCAGCAAAGAGGTATCCTCTGGAAACACCATATATTTT. This rearrangement joins TRBV7-2 to TRBJ1-3; D call uncertain. The CDR3 contains 15 residues. Germline V CDR1 and CDR2: SGHTA, FQGNSA. V lost 5 bases to trimming and J lost 0 bases, with 11 bases between them.